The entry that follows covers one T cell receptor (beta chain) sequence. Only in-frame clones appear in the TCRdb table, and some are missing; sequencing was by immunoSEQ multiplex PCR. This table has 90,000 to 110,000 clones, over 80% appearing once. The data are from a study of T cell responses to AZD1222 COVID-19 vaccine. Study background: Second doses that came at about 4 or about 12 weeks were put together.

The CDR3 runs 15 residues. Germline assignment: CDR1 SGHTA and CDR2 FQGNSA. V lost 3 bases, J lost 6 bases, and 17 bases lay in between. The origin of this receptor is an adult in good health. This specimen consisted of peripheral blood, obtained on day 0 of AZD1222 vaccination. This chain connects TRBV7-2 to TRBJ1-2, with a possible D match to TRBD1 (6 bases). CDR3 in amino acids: CASSLLFRGINGYTF. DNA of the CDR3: TGTGCCAGCAGCTTGCTATTCAGGGGAATTAATGGCTACACCTTC. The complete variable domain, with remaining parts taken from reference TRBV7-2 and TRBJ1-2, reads GAGVSQSPSNKVTEKGKDVELRCDPISGHTALYWYRQSLGQGLEFLIYFQGNSAPDKSGLPSDRFSAERTGGSVSTLTIQRTQQEDSAVYLCASSLLFRGINGYTFGSGTRLTVV.